This T cell receptor (beta chain) was profiled in a study of memory CD4+ T cells and cytomegalovirus serostatus (dated by TCRdb to the late 2010s). With respect to the entire study: A total of 35 or so healthy Belgian adults, of whom 9 were CMV seropositive and approximately 24 were CMV seronegative, were included in the cohort. To replicate a published TCR-based CMV serostatus classifier, the study sequenced CD4+ memory TCRbeta repertoires from a Belgian cohort whose cytomegalovirus serostatus was known.

A FACSAria II was used to sort memory CD4+ T cells, defined as single viable CD3+CD4+CD8-CD45RO+ cells. To determine CMV serostatus, a Roche Elecsys assay was used that detects serum IgG against CMV pp150, pp28, p38 and p52. After thawing, total CD4+ T cells were enriched by positive selection with CD4 magnetic microbeads. The samples came from a separate study whose specific focus was interrogating the CD4+ T cell memory repertoire. Following standard operating procedures, peripheral blood mononuclear cells were isolated and cryopreserved, while serum was kept at -80 degrees C. CD3-PerCP (BW264/56), CD4-APC (RPA-T4), CD45RO-PE (UCHT1) and CD8-Pacific Orange (3B5) antibodies were used for staining, and non-viable cells were excluded with Sytox blue. This clone was detected a few times. Its antigen is still unknown. The record has no base qualities; no much larger clone is one base away. Overall study outcomes, separate from this receptor: Of around 150 previously reported CMV-associated TCRbeta sequences, 67 appeared in the CD4+ memory repertoires, each in one to five individuals. The results were read as suggesting that the CMV-associated TCR signature is, for the most part, present in the CD4+ memory repertoire. Only CD4+CD45RO+ memory cells were sequenced, in contrast to the original study, which included naive and memory CD4+ and CD8+ populations. A median bootstrapped AUC of 0.95 with a 95% CI of 0.76-1.00 was achieved on the Belgian cohort by the original-framework classifier. For CMV serostatus prediction, a median bootstrapped AUC of about 0.96 was reached with the original framework, and a median bootstrapped AUC of around 0.89 was reached with a US-trained random forest.

Genomic DNA was extracted from sorted cells with the Quick-DNA Microprep Kit. Amplification of TCRbeta DNA was done with the immunoSEQ hsTCRbeta kit, following the protocol from the manufacturer. TCRbeta libraries were sequenced on an Illumina MiSeq instrument. In the authors' own workflow: Removing out-of-frame sequences left fewer than 2.5 million distinct TCRbeta sequences, an average of roughly 68,000 per individual. Each individual was scored by the count of about 150 previously reported CMV-associated TCRbeta sequences and the total productive distinct TCRbeta count. A beta-binomial model was reimplemented in Python, and random forests from scikit-learn, run with default parameters, were trained on data from the US cohort. Classifier performance on the Belgian cohort was reported as the median AUC with percentile confidence intervals calculated over 10,000 bootstrap iterations. This is the immuneACCESS table as TCRdb keeps it, with only in-frame sequences that have V and J called. A part of the clones is gone; compared with another copy, unresolved V genes explain less than half, and the rest is unexplained. From that table come the V and J calls and clone size; the DNA was used to work out D and trimming. A total of some 35,000 clones appear in this sample, roughly 85% of them only once. The ten largest clones capture over 4.5% of the sample.

The CDR3 starts with the cysteine, ends with the phenylalanine, and has 13 residues. Only CDR3 DNA remains: 39 bases, in frame from the first base. V sheds 5 bases and J sheds 1 base, leaving 8 bases between their ends. The germline V gene yields SGHVS for CDR1 and FNYEAQ for CDR2. The sequence derives from an adult in good health and CMV-seropositive. The rearrangement joined TRBV7-6 to TRBJ1-1, and perhaps TRBD1 as D gene, on 5 matching bases. Sequencing was done on a sample of memory CD4+ T cells from blood. The nucleotide sequence reads TGTGCCAGCAGCCAGGACAAGAACACTGAAGCTTTCTTT. Its translation is CASSQDKNTEAFF.